This entry concerns a single TCR beta chain. Trimming left V 0 bases short and J 6 bases short, with 6 bases between. The CDR3 runs 12 residues. Germline CDR1 is SGHDT and CDR2 is YYEEEE. This sample was taken from a study of blood T cell repertoires in COVID-19. The wider study: PBMCs, B-cell-depleted T cells, or T cells were the source of the cDNA or gDNA that made up the material.

Enrolment of Seattle patients took place during active infection, and they were followed longitudinally. As processed by the authors: Scientists estimated how many nucleated cells there were by amplifying reference gene primers. Using immunoSEQ multiplex PCR, the repertoire was profiled, and TCRdb retains in-frame clones only, with some absent. V, J and clone size are taken as reported in that table, and D and trimming were inferred from the DNA itself. The sample has hundreds of thousands of clones, 85% to 90% seen once. This chain uses TRBV5-6 with TRBJ1-1; D is ambiguous. The source material was peripheral blood. The clonotype comes from a woman aged 50 to 60 with COVID-19, enrolled during active disease. The CDR3 is CASSLVSSEAFF. The CDR3 DNA follows: TGTGCCAGCAGCTTGGTTAGCTCTGAAGCTTTCTTT.